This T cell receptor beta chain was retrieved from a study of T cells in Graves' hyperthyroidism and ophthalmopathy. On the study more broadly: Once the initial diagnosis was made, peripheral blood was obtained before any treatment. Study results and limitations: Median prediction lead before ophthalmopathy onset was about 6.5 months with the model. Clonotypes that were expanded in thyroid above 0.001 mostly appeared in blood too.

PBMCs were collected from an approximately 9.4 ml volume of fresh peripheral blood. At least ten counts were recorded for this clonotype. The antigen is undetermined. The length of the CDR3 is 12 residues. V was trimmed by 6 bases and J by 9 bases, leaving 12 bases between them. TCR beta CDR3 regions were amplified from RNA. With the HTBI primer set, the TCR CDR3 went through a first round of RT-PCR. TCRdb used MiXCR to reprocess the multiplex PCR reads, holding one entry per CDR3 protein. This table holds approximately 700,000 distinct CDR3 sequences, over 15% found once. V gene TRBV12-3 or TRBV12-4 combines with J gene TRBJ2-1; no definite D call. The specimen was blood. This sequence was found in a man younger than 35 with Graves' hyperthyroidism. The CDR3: CASSSAFGEQFF. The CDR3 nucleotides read TGTGCCAGCAGCTCAGCCTTCGGTGAGCAGTTCTTC.